This T cell receptor beta chain was sequenced for a study of blood T cell repertoires in COVID-19. The overall study: The samples span acute and convalescent COVID-19 from the United States, Italy and Spain. PBMCs, B-cell-depleted T cells, or T cells were the source of the cDNA or gDNA that made up the material.

This clone was observed a few times. Per the study methods: How many nucleated cells were present was estimated from reference gene primer amplification. Generated by immunoSEQ multiplex PCR, the TCRdb table keeps only in-frame clones and is missing some. V and J calls and clone size are those listed in that table; D and trimming were worked out from the DNA. The sample shows 180,000 or so clones, approximately 85% of them seen only once. With 4 bases removed from V and 2 bases from J, the gap between germline ends came to 8 bases. From germline, CDR1 is SGHDN and CDR2 FVKESK. The CDR3 is 13 residues long.

This receptor was identified in a woman aged 55 to 70 with acute or convalescent COVID-19. The chain is built from TRBV14 and TRBJ1-1; D gene unclear. What was sequenced was peripheral blood. The CDR3 bases are TGTGCCAGCAGCCCCGTCCTTAACACTGAAGCTTTCTTT. This codes for CASSPVLNTEAFF.